Each of the 27 T cell receptor beta chains below was sequenced from the same sample in a study of blood T cell repertoires in COVID-19. Method: immunoSEQ multiplex PCR; TCRdb's copy keeps in-frame clones and lacks some. The sample gives 25,000 to 30,000 clones, about 80% of which show up once; more than 40% is in the top ten. What was sequenced was peripheral blood. Receptor source: a woman aged 70-85 years with acute or convalescent COVID-19.

V is TRBV7-8 and J is TRBJ2-3, with 13 bases fitting TRBD2. The germline V gene has CDR1 SGHVS and CDR2 FQNEAQ. CDR3 size: 16 residues. The trim removed 3 bases at V and 4 bases at J, leaving 4 bases unmatched. CDR3 region: CASSFRTSGGSDTQYF. The CDR3 bases are TGTGCCAGCAGCTTCCGGACTAGCGGGGGTTCAGATACGCAGTATTTT.

The genes are TRBV13 and TRBJ2-7; the D gene is possibly TRBD2 (6 bases). CDR1 is PRHDT, CDR2 FYEKMQ, per germline (reference sequence). V was shortened by 3 bases and J by 6 bases, with 12 bases between the two germline ends. This CDR3 spans 13 amino acids. In nucleotides, the CDR3 is TGTGCCAGCAGCTTGGGCGGGGAACTCGAGCAGTACTTC. Translating it yields CASSLGGELEQYF.

The chain carries TRBV5-1 and TRBJ2-7, with 9 bases identical to TRBD1. The V and J ends lost 3 bases and 0 bases, in that order; junction bases with no gene match: 1. This CDR3 contains 14 residues. The germline CDR1 and CDR2 sequences are SGHRS and YFSETQ. Written as DNA, the CDR3 is TGCGCCAGCAGCTCACAGGGGGCCTCCTACGAGCAGTACTTC. It specifies CASSSQGASYEQYF.

The rearrangement links TRBV7-2 to TRBJ1-2; D remains unclear. CDR3 length equals 14 residues. V was pared by 1 base and J by 3 bases, with 9 bases between. Germline V CDR1 and CDR2: SGHTA, FQGNSA. The CDR3 here is CASSLGGDDYGYTF. As DNA, the CDR3 is TGTGCCAGCAGCTTAGGGGGAGATGACTATGGCTACACCTTC.

The CDR3 nucleotides read TGCAGTGCTAGTGGGTCCTGGCTGGGCGCGGGGTCTAATGAAAAACTGTTTTTT. Protein product: CSASGSWLGAGSNEKLFF. This chain links TRBV20-1 with TRBJ1-4; no clear D. V shed 3 bases and J shed 3 bases, with 23 bases lying between them. Germline CDR1 and CDR2: DFQATT and SNEGSKA (reference sequence). The CDR3 covers 18 residues.

This clone showed up just a few times. The chain combines TRBV19 with TRBJ2-3, with TRBD2 matching over 7 bases. Germline CDR1 LNHDA, CDR2 SQIVND (reference sequence). J was trimmed by 1 base and V by 8 bases; bases with no gene match: 3. The CDR3 is 13 amino acids. The CDR3 bases are TGTGCCAGTGGGCTAGCGGGCACAGATACGCAGTATTTT. It specifies CASGLAGTDTQYF. Full variable domain (outside the CDR3, taken from reference TRBV19 and TRBJ2-3): DGGITQSPKYLFRKEGQNVTLSCEQNLNHDAMYWYRQDPGQGLRLIYYSQIVNDFQKGDIAEGYSVSREKKESFPLTVTSAQKNPTAFYLCASGLAGTDTQYFGPGTRLTVL.

This chain links TRBV2 with TRBJ2-3; 8 nucleotides match TRBD1. Germline CDR1 SNHLY, CDR2 FYNNEI. Losses at the gene ends were 4 bases for V and 1 base for J; bases not matched to a gene: 10. This CDR3 comprises 17 residues. CDR3 sequence (DNA): TGTGCCAGCAGTGTCGGCACAGGGGGATTTGGCACAGATACGCAGTATTTT. The encoded protein is CASSVGTGGFGTDTQYF.

The rearrangement joins TRBV3-1 (or the pseudogene TRBV3-2) to TRBJ2-1; 11 positions match TRBD1. V lost 5 bases to trimming and J lost 15 bases; unmatched junction nucleotides: 9. The germline V gene encodes CDR1 LGHDT and CDR2 YNNKEL (reference sequence). This CDR3 is 13 amino acids long. The CDR3 DNA follows: TGTGCCAGCAGCTCGATACGGGGACAGGGGGGGTTCTTC. This codes for CASSSIRGQGGFF.

This chain uses TRBV19 with TRBJ2-2; D uncertain. Deletions cut 2 bases from V and 2 bases from J, with 6 bases between. Germline V CDR1 and CDR2: LNHDA, SQIVND (reference sequence). There are 14 residues in the CDR3. The CDR3 reads CASSIQDNTGELFF. CDR3 nucleotide sequence: TGTGCCAGTAGTATACAGGATAACACCGGGGAGCTGTTTTTT.

The gene calls are TRBV4-2 and TRBJ1-5, with TRBD1 identical over 10 bases. This CDR3 comprises 17 residues. Looked up from germline, CDR1 is LGHNA and CDR2 is YNFKEQ. Germline trimming cut 0 bases from V and 5 bases from J; bases unmatched to any gene: 7. The CDR3 loop is CASSQDRTGGFDQPQHF. CDR3 DNA: TGTGCCAGCAGCCAAGATCGGACAGGGGGTTTTGATCAGCCCCAGCATTTT.

V is TRBV4-1 and J is TRBJ2-3; D is unclear. The CDR3 sequence is 15 residues long. Germline V gene lookup returns CDR1 MGHRA and CDR2 YSYEKL. Between the trimmed V and J ends, which lost 3 bases and 0 bases, there was a span of 10 bases. The CDR3 sequence is CASSQQTGSTDTQYF. The CDR3, as DNA: TGCGCCAGCAGCCAGCAGACTGGTAGCACAGATACGCAGTATTTT.

V and J are TRBV5-1 and TRBJ2-1; 7 nucleotides align to TRBD2. Trimming at V came to 7 bases and at J to 3 bases, leaving 10 bases not matched to a gene. In germline, CDR1 is SGHRS, CDR2 YFSETQ. The CDR3 spans 15 residues. CDR3 sequence (DNA): TGCGCCAGCGCGTATGGGGCGGGAGTCTACAATGAGCAGTTCTTC. It translates to CASAYGAGVYNEQFF.

The genes are TRBV19 and TRBJ1-5, with D tentatively TRBD1 (5 bases). Germline V lookup: CDR1 LNHDA, CDR2 SQIVND (reference sequence). The CDR3 consists of 14 residues. V gave up 5 bases and J gave up 6 bases, with 14 bases separating them. The CDR3 bases are TGTGCCAGTAGTGCGGGACTTGGGGGTCAGCCCCAGCATTTT. Its translation is CASSAGLGGQPQHF.

This clone was recorded a few times. The V gene is TRBV19, the J gene TRBJ2-7, with 9 positions matching TRBD2. Trimming at V came to 5 bases and at J to 0 bases, leaving 5 bases not matched to a gene. The CDR3 loop spans 15 amino acids. Looked up from germline, CDR1 is LNHDA and CDR2 is SQIVND (reference sequence). The CDR3 sequence: CASSQTSGLSYEQYF. DNA of the CDR3: TGTGCCAGTAGTCAGACTAGCGGTCTCTCCTACGAGCAGTACTTC.

The chain employs TRBV5-1 and TRBJ2-3, with 8 bases identical to TRBD2. The germline V gene encodes CDR1 SGHRS and CDR2 YFSETQ. V lost 4 bases, J lost 2 bases, and 6 bases stayed unmatched. The CDR3 is 15 amino acids. The CDR3 region has the DNA TGCGCCAGCAGCAGTCTTAGCGGGGCCACAGATACGCAGTATTTT. Its protein product is CASSSLSGATDTQYF.

This chain links TRBV7-6 with TRBJ1-2; no firm D call. Germline V CDR1 and CDR2: SGHVS, FNYEAQ. The CDR3 length is 15 residues. V shed 5 bases and J shed 8 bases, with 21 bases lying between them. CDR3 bases: TGTGCCAGCAGCCCGGCGGGTGTCGGGTTTGAGGGCTACACCTTC. It specifies CASSPAGVGFEGYTF.

The chain has TRBV6-1 and TRBJ1-5, with 7 nucleotides matching TRBD1. The length of the CDR3 is 14 residues. CDR1 and CDR2 from the germline V gene are MNHNS and SASEGT. V was pared by 3 bases and J by 6 bases, with 5 bases of the junction left unmatched. DNA of the CDR3: TGTGCCAGCAGTGAGGCAGGGGGAAGTCAGCCCCAGCATTTT. Translated: CASSEAGGSQPQHF.

The chain links TRBV7-9 to TRBJ1-1; tentatively, D is TRBD1 (6 bases). Germline lookup yields CDR1 SEHNR and CDR2 FQNEAQ (reference sequence). The V and J ends lost 10 bases and 5 bases respectively, with 14 bases between them. CDR3 length: 12 amino acids. The CDR3 here is CATSDRQTEAFF. The CDR3 nucleotides are TGTGCCACCTCGGACAGACAGACTGAAGCTTTCTTT.

Here the CDR3 reads CATGPGTGFNQPQHF. The CDR3 DNA is TGTGCCACCGGTCCCGGGACAGGGTTCAATCAGCCCCAGCATTTT. V usage is TRBV28 and J usage is TRBJ1-5, with 9 bases fitting TRBD1. Trimming at V came to 10 bases and at J to 3 bases, leaving 10 bases not matched to a gene. The CDR3 consists of 15 residues. The germline CDR1 and CDR2 sequences are MDHEN and SYDVKM.

A note on this clone: A read error may produce the germline difference seen at one junction end. The genes are TRBV7-7 and TRBJ2-5; maybe TRBD2 (5 bases). This CDR3 has 13 residues. The V gene's germline CDR1 is SSHAT and CDR2 FNYEAQ (reference sequence). DNA of the CDR3: TGTGCTAGCACCACGGACCCGGGGGAGACCCAGTACTTC. Translated: CASTTDPGETQYF.

The chain is built from TRBV6-5 and TRBJ2-5; no clear D gene. Trimming cost V 0 bases and J 2 bases, with 10 bases left between them. This CDR3 has 15 residues. The V gene's germline CDR1 is MNHEY and CDR2 SVGAGI. CDR3 sequence reads: CASSYSSPRQETQYF. Here the CDR3 DNA reads TGTGCCAGCAGTTACTCGAGTCCTCGTCAAGAGACCCAGTACTTC.

This clone has only one observation. The rearrangement joins TRBV18 to TRBJ2-1; 7 positions match TRBD2. V shed 3 bases and J 1 base; nucleotides not matched to a gene: 3. CDR3 length: 15 residues. CDR1 and CDR2 from the germline V gene are KGHSH and LQKENI. CDR3 nucleotide sequence: TGTGCCAGCTCACCGACCGGGGGGTCCTACAATGAGCAGTTCTTC. Its protein product is CASSPTGGSYNEQFF.

The chain recombines TRBV28 with TRBJ2-5; perhaps TRBD2 as D (5 bases). This CDR3 has 15 residues. Germline V CDR1 and CDR2: MDHEN, SYDVKM. With 5 bases removed from V and 1 base from J, the gap between germline ends came to 14 bases. The CDR3, as DNA: TGTGCCAGCAGTCCCCGGGGTTCTTTCCAAGAGACCCAGTACTTC. Protein sequence: CASSPRGSFQETQYF. Full variable domain (remainder filled in from reference TRBV28 and TRBJ2-5): DVKVTQSSRYLVKRTGEKVFLECVQDMDHENMFWYRQDPGLGLRLIYFSYDVKMKEKGDIPEGYSVSREKKERFSLILESASTNQTSMYLCASSPRGSFQETQYFGPGTRLLVL.

The chain has TRBV5-8 and TRBJ1-2; D uncertain. CDR3 size: 13 residues. CDR1 and CDR2 from the germline V gene are SGHTS and YDEGEE. Trimming removed 4 bases at V and 8 bases at J, with 15 bases between. The CDR3 nucleotides read TGTGCCAGCAGCGCCCTCAACACGTGGGGCTACACCTTC. It encodes CASSALNTWGYTF.

J is TRBJ2-2 and V is TRBV15; maybe TRBD1 (5 bases). Germline V gives CDR1 LNHNV, CDR2 YYDKDF (reference sequence). The CDR3 loop spans 18 amino acids. V was clipped by 0 bases and J by 2 bases, with 16 bases between them. The CDR3 region has the DNA TGTGCCACCAGCAGAGATGGACATATCTTTCCCAACACCGGGGAGCTGTTTTTT. Encoded protein: CATSRDGHIFPNTGELFF.

The genes are TRBV29-1 and TRBJ2-5; 7 positions match TRBD1. The CDR3 consists of 12 residues. Germline CDR1 is SQVTM and CDR2 is ANQGSEA. J gave up 3 bases and V 4 bases, and 2 bases lay outside the gene matches. This CDR3 is CSVGQGEETQYF. The DNA of the CDR3 is TGCAGCGTTGGACAGGGTGAAGAGACCCAGTACTTC.

The rearrangement uses TRBV24-1 and TRBJ2-2, with TRBD2 matching 11 bases. Germline-derived CDR1 and CDR2 are KGHDR and SFDVKD. The CDR3 extends over 17 amino acids. V shed 4 bases and J 0 bases; nucleotides not matched to a gene: 3. As DNA, the CDR3 is TGTGCCACCAGTGACCTAGCGGGGGGCCCGAACACCGGGGAGCTGTTTTTT. Protein: CATSDLAGGPNTGELFF.